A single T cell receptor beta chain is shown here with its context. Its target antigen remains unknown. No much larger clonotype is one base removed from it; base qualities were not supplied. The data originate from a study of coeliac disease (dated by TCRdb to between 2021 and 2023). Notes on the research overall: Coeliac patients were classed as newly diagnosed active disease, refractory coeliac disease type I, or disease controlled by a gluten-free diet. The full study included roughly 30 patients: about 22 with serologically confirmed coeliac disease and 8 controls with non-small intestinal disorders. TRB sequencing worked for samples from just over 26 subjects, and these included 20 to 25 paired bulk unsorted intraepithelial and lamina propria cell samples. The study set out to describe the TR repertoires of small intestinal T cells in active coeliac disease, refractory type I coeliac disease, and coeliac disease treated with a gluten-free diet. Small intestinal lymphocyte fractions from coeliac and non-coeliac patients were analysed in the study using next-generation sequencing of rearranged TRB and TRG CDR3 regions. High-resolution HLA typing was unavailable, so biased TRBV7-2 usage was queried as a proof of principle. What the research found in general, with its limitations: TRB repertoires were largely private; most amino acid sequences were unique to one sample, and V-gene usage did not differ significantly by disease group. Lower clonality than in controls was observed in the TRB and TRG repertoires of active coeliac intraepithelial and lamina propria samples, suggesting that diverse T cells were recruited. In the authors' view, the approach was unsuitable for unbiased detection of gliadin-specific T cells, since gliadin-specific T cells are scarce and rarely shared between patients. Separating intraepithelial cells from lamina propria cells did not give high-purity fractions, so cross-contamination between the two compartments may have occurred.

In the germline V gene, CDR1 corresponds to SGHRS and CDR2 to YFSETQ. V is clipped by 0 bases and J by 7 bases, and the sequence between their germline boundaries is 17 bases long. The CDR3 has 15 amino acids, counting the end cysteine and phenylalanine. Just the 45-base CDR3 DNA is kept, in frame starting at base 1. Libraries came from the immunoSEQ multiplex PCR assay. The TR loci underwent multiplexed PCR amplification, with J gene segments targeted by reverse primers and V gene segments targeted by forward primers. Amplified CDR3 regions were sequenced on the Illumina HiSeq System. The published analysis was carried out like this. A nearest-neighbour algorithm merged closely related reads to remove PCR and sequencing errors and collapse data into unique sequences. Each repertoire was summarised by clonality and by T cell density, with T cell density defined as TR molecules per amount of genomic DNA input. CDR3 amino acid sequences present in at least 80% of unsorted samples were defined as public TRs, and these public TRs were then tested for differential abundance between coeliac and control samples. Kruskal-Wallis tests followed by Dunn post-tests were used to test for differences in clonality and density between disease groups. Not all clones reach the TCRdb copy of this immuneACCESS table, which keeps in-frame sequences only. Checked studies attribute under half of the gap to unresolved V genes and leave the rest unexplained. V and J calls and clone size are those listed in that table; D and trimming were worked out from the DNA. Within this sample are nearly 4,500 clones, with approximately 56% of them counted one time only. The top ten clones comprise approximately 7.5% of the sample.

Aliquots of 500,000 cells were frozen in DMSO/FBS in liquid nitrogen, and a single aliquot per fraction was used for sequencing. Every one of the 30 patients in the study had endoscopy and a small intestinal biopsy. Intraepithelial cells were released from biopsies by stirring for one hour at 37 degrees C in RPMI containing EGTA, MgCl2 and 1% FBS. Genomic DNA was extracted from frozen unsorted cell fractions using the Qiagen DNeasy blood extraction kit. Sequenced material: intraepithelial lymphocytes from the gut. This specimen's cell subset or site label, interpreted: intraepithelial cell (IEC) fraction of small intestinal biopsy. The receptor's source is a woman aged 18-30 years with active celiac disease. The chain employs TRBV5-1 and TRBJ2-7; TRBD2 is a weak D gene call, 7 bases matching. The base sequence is TGCGCCAGCAGCTTGGCCCTCGGGGGGCCAAGAGAGCAGTACTTC. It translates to CASSLALGGPREQYF.